These T cell receptor beta chains were read from a single sample in a study of T-cell memory formation after mild COVID-19. TCRdb passed the 5' RACE reads through MiXCR, listing each CDR3 protein once. Seen here are around 250,000 distinct CDR3 sequences, 15% to 20% observed once, and the top ten hold around 23%. Sequencing used PBMCs or a T cell subset sorted from them (not recorded which). The receptors originated from a man younger than 30 who had mild COVID-19 (a few samples of this study predate the infection). Cell type and time point are not known. Each CDR3 is given with its conserved first and last residue. The order of the fields is J gene, clone size, D gene, V gene, CDR3 protein, CDR3 DNA. The D gene is left open where the match is weak. Part of the rows lack a size; the others show once, few, many or a class for expanded clones.

>TRBJ2-3|.|.|TRBV7-9
CASSLFAVGADTQYF
TGTGCCAGCAGCTTATTTGCGGTCGGGGCAGATACGCAGTATTTT
>TRBJ2-5|few|TRBD1|TRBV7-6
CASSKGQGEETQYF
TGTGCCAGCAGCAAGGGACAGGGGGAAGAGACCCAGTACTTC
>TRBJ1-1|.|.|TRBV5-1
CASSLGAANTEAFF
TGCGCCAGCAGCTTGGGGGCGGCGAACACTGAAGCTTTCTTT
>TRBJ2-7|few|TRBD2|TRBV20-1
CSARRERLAGGEQYF
TGCAGTGCTAGGCGGGAGAGGCTAGCGGGGGGAGAGCAGTACTTC
>TRBJ1-1|few|.|TRBV3-1
CASSYAGTANTEAFF
TGTGCCAGCAGCTACGCCGGGACGGCGAACACTGAAGCTTTCTTT
>TRBJ2-2|.|.|TRBV7-2
CASSLAATGELFF
TGTGCCAGCAGCTTAGCAGCCACCGGGGAGCTGTTTTTT
>TRBJ1-1|.|.|TRBV28
CASSLSQGAFF
TGTGCCAGCAGTTTAAGTCAGGGGGCTTTCTTT
>TRBJ1-2|few|.|TRBV5-1
CASSVGSRGGGYTF
TGCGCCAGCAGCGTAGGATCCAGGGGTGGCGGCTACACCTTC
>TRBJ2-7|.|.|TRBV9
CASSVGVGGHEQYF
TGTGCCAGCAGCGTAGGAGTCGGGGGACACGAGCAGTACTTC
>TRBJ2-5|.|.|TRBV7-9
CASSRRQETQYF
TGTGCCAGCAGCCGGCGTCAAGAGACCCAGTACTTC
>TRBJ1-5|.|.|TRBV15
CAKSNQPQHF
TGTGCCAAGAGTAATCAGCCCCAGCATTTT
>TRBJ2-1|.|.|TRBV20-1
CSARGYLFREQFF
TGCAGTGCTAGAGGATATTTATTCAGGGAGCAGTTCTTC
>TRBJ2-5|few|TRBD1|TRBV20-1
CSARDRGLQETQYF
TGCAGTGCTAGAGACAGGGGGCTTCAAGAGACCCAGTACTTC
>TRBJ2-7|many|.|TRBV6-5
CASSQGQYYEQYF
TGTGCCAGCAGTCAAGGACAGTACTACGAGCAGTACTTC
>TRBJ2-1|.|TRBD2|TRBV7-8
CASSGGTSGGHSYNEQFF
TGTGCCAGCAGCGGAGGGACTAGCGGGGGCCACTCCTACAATGAGCAGTTCTTC
>TRBJ2-1|.|TRBD1|TRBV5-1
CASSLGAGGADEQFF
TGCGCCAGCAGCTTGGGGGCAGGGGGCGCTGATGAGCAGTTCTTC
>TRBJ2-1|few|TRBD2|TRBV4-3
CASSQDGAGGYNEQFF
TGCGCCAGCAGCCAAGACGGAGCGGGGGGCTACAATGAGCAGTTCTTC
>TRBJ1-2|many|.|TRBV11-2
CASSAAGDGGIYGYTF
TGTGCCAGCAGCGCAGCAGGGGACGGCGGGATCTATGGCTACACCTTC
>TRBJ2-7|large|TRBD1|TRBV7-9
CASSALDRDTYEQYF
TGTGCCAGCAGCGCACTCGACAGGGACACCTACGAGCAGTACTTC
>TRBJ2-5|few|TRBD1|TRBV28
CASRIRNRGHQETQYF
TGTGCCAGCAGAATACGAAACAGGGGGCACCAAGAGACCCAGTACTTC
>TRBJ1-1|few|TRBD1|TRBV12-3/TRBV12-4
CASIRGQAHTEAFF
TGTGCCAGCATTCGGGGACAGGCCCACACTGAAGCTTTCTTT
>TRBJ1-1|.|.|TRBV20-1
CSPRRAGQNTEAFF
TGCAGTCCCCGGCGGGCGGGACAGAACACTGAAGCTTTCTTT
>TRBJ1-6|.|TRBD1|TRBV6-1
CASTGGQGGSPLHF
TGTGCCAGCACTGGGGGACAGGGAGGTTCACCCCTCCACTTT
>TRBJ1-1|.|TRBD1|TRBV9
CASSGGDRGNTEAFF
TGTGCCAGCAGCGGCGGGGACAGGGGGAACACTGAAGCTTTCTTT
>TRBJ1-6|.|TRBD1|TRBV7-3
CASSSTGMDSPLHF
TGTGCCAGCAGCTCGACAGGGATGGATTCACCCCTCCACTTT
>TRBJ1-1|many|TRBD1|TRBV7-3
CASSPAGQGRSGAFF
TGTGCCAGCAGCCCGGCCGGACAGGGAAGGTCAGGAGCTTTCTTT
>TRBJ2-5|.|.|TRBV2
CASMYQETQYF
TGTGCCAGCATGTACCAAGAGACCCAGTACTTC
>TRBJ1-2|few|TRBD1|TRBV27
CASSHYRQGEGYTF
TGTGCCAGCAGTCACTATCGACAGGGGGAGGGCTACACCTTC
>TRBJ2-4|.|TRBD2|TRBV7-9
CASRPGLAGAPGAKNIQYF
TGTGCCAGCAGACCCGGACTAGCGGGGGCCCCGGGGGCCAAAAACATTCAGTACTTC
>TRBJ2-5|.|.|TRBV10-2
CASSRQDQETQYF
TGCGCCAGCAGTCGACAGGACCAAGAGACCCAGTACTTC
>TRBJ1-1|.|.|TRBV3-1
CASSQDVGHMNTEAFF
TGTGCCAGCAGCCAAGATGTAGGGCATATGAACACTGAAGCTTTCTTT
>TRBJ2-1|.|.|TRBV7-2
CASSSLGRQGNNEQFF
TGTGCCAGCAGCTCCCTGGGGAGGCAGGGCAACAATGAGCAGTTCTTC
>TRBJ2-7|.|TRBD1|TRBV5-1
CASSSRTDRGDEQYF
TGCGCCAGCAGCTCGCGCACGGACAGGGGTGACGAGCAGTACTTC
>TRBJ2-5|many|.|TRBV4-1
CASSQEADTYQETQYF
TGCGCCAGCAGCCAAGAGGCGGACACTTACCAAGAGACCCAGTACTTC
>TRBJ2-3|.|TRBD1|TRBV12-3/TRBV12-4
CASSSDRGSDTQYF
TGTGCCAGCAGCTCCGACAGGGGCTCTGATACGCAGTATTTT
>TRBJ2-4|few|.|TRBV4-2
CASSQDWGRGLAKNIQYF
TGTGCCAGCAGCCAAGATTGGGGAAGGGGCCTCGCCAAAAACATTCAGTACTTC
>TRBJ2-2|.|TRBD2|TRBV5-4
CASSLAGTYTGELFF
TGTGCCAGCAGCCTAGCGGGGACCTACACCGGGGAGCTGTTTTTT
>TRBJ1-6|many|TRBD1|TRBV7-6
CASSSDSYRDSRSPLHF
TGTGCCAGCAGCTCAGATTCCTACCGGGACAGCCGATCACCCCTCCACTTT
>TRBJ2-3|few|TRBD1|TRBV5-6
CASSSTGGTDTQYF
TGTGCCAGCAGCTCAACAGGGGGCACAGATACGCAGTATTTT
>TRBJ1-2|few|.|TRBV12-3/TRBV12-4
CASTLGGAGYGYTF
TGTGCCAGCACCCTTGGGGGGGCCGGCTATGGCTACACCTTC
>TRBJ1-5|.|.|TRBV6-2/TRBV6-3
CASSYQRVGNQPQHF
TGTGCCAGCAGTTACCAAAGGGTTGGCAATCAGCCCCAGCATTTT
>TRBJ2-4|.|TRBD1|TRBV11-2
CASSLVGGRSDIQYF
TGTGCCAGCAGCTTAGTAGGGGGCAGGTCGGACATTCAGTACTTC
>TRBJ1-1|few|TRBD1|TRBV20-1
CSARTGTGHTEAFF
TGCAGTGCTAGGACCGGGACAGGGCACACTGAAGCTTTCTTT
>TRBJ1-5|.|.|TRBV19
CASSIGVGRGSNQPQHF
TGTGCCAGTAGTATCGGAGTCGGCAGGGGCAGCAATCAGCCCCAGCATTTT
>TRBJ2-5|.|.|TRBV4-3
CASSQGLRKETQYF
TGCGCCAGCAGCCAAGGATTGAGGAAGGAGACCCAGTACTTC
>TRBJ2-3|.|.|TRBV7-9
CASSFRGFTDTQYF
TGTGCCAGCAGCTTTAGGGGGTTCACAGATACGCAGTATTTT
>TRBJ2-3|few|.|TRBV6-2/TRBV6-3
CASSYSRNTQYF
TGTGCCAGCAGTTACTCGCGGAATACGCAGTATTTT
>TRBJ2-1|.|TRBD2|TRBV9
CASSPTGAGGHYNEQFF
TGTGCCAGCAGCCCCACTGGAGCGGGGGGTCACTACAATGAGCAGTTCTTC
>TRBJ2-1|few|TRBD2|TRBV7-2
CASSLGRGAYNEQFF
TGTGCCAGCAGCTTAGGGCGGGGGGCCTACAATGAGCAGTTCTTC
>TRBJ2-1|few|.|TRBV4-3
CASSQEGGTVRWVYEQFF
TGCGCCAGCAGCCAAGAGGGTGGAACAGTGAGGTGGGTCTATGAGCAGTTCTTC
>TRBJ1-6|many|TRBD1|TRBV19
CASGQGGNSPLHF
TGTGCCAGCGGACAGGGCGGGAATTCACCCCTCCACTTT